The sequence of this TCR beta chain was determined in a study of shared clonotypes between healthy human individuals. General study points: Generally, estimated richness proved larger in naive subsets than it did in memory subsets.

The authors split each subset's genomic DNA evenly across several immunoSEQ plates. For sorted subsets, about 200 ng DNA per replicate equaled 30,000 or so T cell genomes. Some clones are missing from TCRdb's copy, which holds only in-frame ones; the method was immunoSEQ multiplex PCR. The data show hundreds of thousands of clones, with roughly 96% seen just once and 0.11% held by the top ten. The CDR3 extends over 16 amino acids. V lost 2 bases to trimming and J lost 7 bases; unmatched junction nucleotides: 9. The germline V gene has CDR1 MNHEY and CDR2 SMNVEV (reference sequence). Terminally differentiated effector memory CD45RA+ cells were excluded from the naive CD8 cells, which were CD45RO-negative and positively selected for CCR7. In regard to this clone: As yet, its antigen is unknown.

The gene calls are TRBV27 and TRBJ1-1; TRBD1 agrees at 11 bases. Sequenced: naive CD8+ T cells sorted from blood. This receptor was identified in a woman aged 30 to 39 in good health. CDR3 nucleotide sequence: TGTGCCAGCAGTTTAGGATCCGGGACAGGGGGGGTTGAAGCTTTCTTT. This gives the protein CASSLGSGTGGVEAFF.